Following are 3 T cell receptor beta chains from one sample sequenced in a study of blood T cell repertoires in COVID-19. Using immunoSEQ multiplex PCR, the repertoire was profiled, and TCRdb retains in-frame clones only, with some absent. Among about 74,000 clones, around nine tenths were seen once, and the ten largest hold 1.5% to 2%. Sequences were obtained from peripheral blood. The receptors were gathered from a woman of 80 years or more with active or convalescent COVID-19.

This clone was recorded a few times. The chain carries TRBV7-6 and TRBJ2-5, with a tentative D call TRBD1 (5 bases). Germline CDR1 is SGHVS and CDR2 is FNYEAQ. The V end lost 5 bases, the J end lost 2 bases, and 15 bases lay between the germline ends. This CDR3 contains 15 residues. In nucleotides, the CDR3 is TGTGCCAGCAGCCCGAAAATAGGACATCAAGAGACCCAGTACTTC. Protein: CASSPKIGHQETQYF.

The rearrangement links TRBV10-3 to TRBJ1-1; weak D call: TRBD1 (5 bases). CDR3 length equals 15 residues. V gave up 0 bases and J gave up 6 bases, with 14 bases separating them. Germline V gene sequence: CDR1 ENHRY, CDR2 SYGVKD. The CDR3 region is CAISESKGLVSEAFF. DNA for the CDR3: TGTGCCATCAGTGAGTCGAAGGGGTTGGTTTCTGAAGCTTTCTTT.

For the CDR3, the DNA is TGTGCCACCAGTGATGGGGGACTAGCGGGACGCACAGATACGCAGTATTTT. Its protein product is CATSDGGLAGRTDTQYF. The chain employs TRBV24-1 and TRBJ2-3, with 13 bases aligning to TRBD2. The CDR3 sequence is 17 residues long. Germline assignment: CDR1 KGHDR and CDR2 SFDVKD. The junction had 3 bases not matched to a gene; V was cut back by 3 bases and J by 1 base.